Shown below are 25 T cell receptor beta chains from a single sample sequenced in a study of T cells in Graves' hyperthyroidism and ophthalmopathy. Template material for amplifying TCR beta CDR3 regions consisted of RNA transcripts. During a first-round RT-PCR of the TCR CDR3, the HTBI primer set was used. TCRdb used MiXCR to reprocess the multiplex PCR reads, holding one entry per CDR3 protein. The table records under 350,000 distinct CDR3 sequences, approximately 17% of them present only once. The sequenced sample consisted of blood. The receptors were sampled from an older woman with Graves' ophthalmopathy.

A few counts support this clonotype. This sequence joins TRBV4-2 and TRBJ1-5; 7 nucleotides line up with TRBD1. The CDR3 loop spans 15 amino acids. Germline CDR1 is LGHNA and CDR2 is YNFKEQ. Trimming removed 4 bases from V and 2 bases from J; junction bases left unmatched: 5. The CDR3 region has the DNA TGTGCCAGCAGCCTCTCTCAGGGGGGCAATCAGCCCCAGCATTTT. Its protein product is CASSLSQGGNQPQHF.

The CDR3 DNA sequence: TGTGCCAGCAGCCCACAGGTCACCGGGGAGCTGTTTTTT. Protein product: CASSPQVTGELFF. The chain couples TRBV6-2 or TRBV6-3 to TRBJ2-2, with D perhaps matching TRBD1 (5 bases). The germline V and J ends were trimmed by 6 bases and 4 bases, with 9 bases remaining between them. The CDR3 covers 13 residues. Germline CDR1 MNHEY, CDR2 SVGEGT.

This chain connects TRBV7-2 to TRBJ2-5; D call uncertain. The V gene's germline CDR1 is SGHTA and CDR2 FQGNSA. The CDR3 runs to 14 residues. V was clipped by 2 bases and J by 2 bases, with 9 bases between them. The DNA for the CDR3 is TGTGCCAGCAGCTTATTGATGGGGCAAGAGACCCAGTACTTC. This translates into CASSLLMGQETQYF.

This clonotype appeared many times. J is TRBJ1-6 and V is TRBV12-3 or TRBV12-4; TRBD1 is a possible D gene (5 bases). V lost 3 bases and J lost 9, with 15 bases in between. This CDR3 has 15 amino acids. The CDR3 spells CASSFQGSYGSPLHF. CDR3 nucleotide sequence: TGTGCCAGCAGTTTCCAGGGTTCTTATGGTTCACCCCTCCACTTT.

The chain employs TRBV5-1 and TRBJ2-1; 7 positions agree with TRBD2. The ends lost 10 bases at V and 7 bases at J; junction bases unmatched: 14. The CDR3 loop spans 14 amino acids. Germline V gives CDR1 SGHRS, CDR2 YFSETQ. The CDR3 DNA reads as TGCGCCTCACAAGGGGCGGGAGTGTGGAATGAGCAGTTCTTC. It translates to CASQGAGVWNEQFF.

The chain recombines TRBV29-1 with TRBJ2-1; 8 bases fit TRBD1. V trimming: 6 bases; J trimming: 0 bases; junction bases outside the gene matches: 4. This CDR3 contains 14 residues. Germline CDR1 and CDR2: SQVTM and ANQGSEA. The CDR3 nucleotides are TGCAGCGTGGACACAGGGGGCTCCTACAATGAGCAGTTCTTC. It translates to CSVDTGGSYNEQFF.

The chain employs TRBV28 and TRBJ2-5; the D gene is possibly TRBD1 (5 bases). The CDR3 is 13 residues long. Germline CDR1 reads MDHEN; CDR2 reads SYDVKM. The V and J ends lost 6 bases and 14 bases respectively, with 22 bases between them. The CDR3 nucleotides read TGTGCCAGCAGACATAGTACGAAGGGGCTCACCTACTTC. It encodes CASRHSTKGLTYF.

The count of this clonotype is one. V is TRBV12-5 and J is TRBJ2-7; maybe TRBD1 (6 bases). Trimming removed 4 bases from V and 3 bases from J, with 13 bases in between. The CDR3 extends over 14 amino acids. The germline V gene has CDR1 LGHNT and CDR2 FRNRAP. Here the CDR3 reads CASGSDSFRYEQYF. As DNA, the CDR3 is TGTGCTAGTGGTTCGGACAGTTTTCGCTACGAGCAGTACTTC.

This sequence joins TRBV9 and TRBJ2-1, with 9 bases matching TRBD2. The CDR3 sequence is 15 residues long. With V trimmed by 0 bases and J by 4 bases, 2 bases remained unmatched. Germline lookup yields CDR1 SGDLS and CDR2 YYNGEE. The CDR3 is CASSVGTSAYNEQFF. The DNA of the CDR3 is TGTGCCAGCAGCGTAGGGACTAGCGCGTACAATGAGCAGTTCTTC.

There are many counts of this clonotype. The chain has TRBV3-1 and TRBJ2-1, with unresolved D. The CDR3 is made up of 15 amino acids. Trimming pared 0 bases from V and 13 bases from J, leaving 19 bases between. Per germline, CDR1 LGHDT and CDR2 YNNKEL (reference sequence). The CDR3 region is CASSQERVELGSQFF. The CDR3, as DNA: TGTGCCAGCAGCCAAGAAAGGGTCGAGCTGGGGTCTCAGTTCTTC.

This clonotype was seen many times. The chain couples TRBV24-1 to TRBJ2-3; TRBD1 matches at 7 bases. Germline CDR1 and CDR2: KGHDR and SFDVKD. Trimming removed 4 bases from V and 0 bases from J; junction bases left unmatched: 9. This CDR3 is built from 17 residues. The CDR3 region is CATSEPGQQTSTDTQYF. The CDR3 DNA reads TGTGCCACCAGTGAACCGGGACAGCAAACTAGCACAGATACGCAGTATTTT.

The table lists this clonotype with a few counts. The chain uses TRBV4-2 and TRBJ1-6, with D perhaps TRBD1 (5 bases). Germline V lookup: CDR1 LGHNA, CDR2 YNFKEQ. Trimming pared 0 bases from V and 7 bases from J, leaving 10 bases between. This CDR3 has 15 amino acids. The CDR3 spells CASSQETGLNSPLHF. The CDR3 nucleotides are TGTGCCAGCAGCCAAGAAACAGGACTAAATTCACCCCTCCACTTT.

The chain employs TRBV24-1 and TRBJ2-3; TRBD2 matches at 11 bases. The CDR3 is 19 amino acids. V lost 1 base to trimming and J lost 0 bases; unmatched junction nucleotides: 8. Germline V lookup: CDR1 KGHDR, CDR2 SFDVKD. The CDR3 here is CATSDFISGRVTSTDTQYF. Here the CDR3 DNA reads TGTGCCACCAGTGATTTTATTAGCGGGAGGGTCACTAGCACAGATACGCAGTATTTT.

Notes on this clonotype: A read error may be the cause here, since a much bigger clone is one base away. The V and J genes are TRBV11-3 and TRBJ2-3, with D uncertain. Germline V gene sequence: CDR1 SGHNT, CDR2 YENEEA. The CDR3 is 13 amino acids. Written as DNA, the CDR3 is TGTGCCAACAGCCAAGATCGGGCAGATACGCAGTATTTT. Translated: CANSQDRADTQYF.

The sample holds many counts of this clonotype. The chain links TRBV11-2 to TRBJ2-3; 10 bases align to TRBD1. Per germline, CDR1 SGHAT and CDR2 FQNNGV. The CDR3 contains 15 residues. V lost 3 bases to trimming and J lost 4 bases; unmatched junction nucleotides: 4. CDR3 DNA: TGTGCCAGCAGCTTCGGGACAGGGGCGGCAGATACGCAGTATTTT. It yields the protein CASSFGTGAADTQYF. Using reference TRBV11-2 and TRBJ2-3 for the parts outside the CDR3, the full variable domain is EAGVAQSPRYKIIEKRQSVAFWCNPISGHATLYWYQQILGQGPKLLIQFQNNGVVDDSQLPKDRFSAERLKGVDSTLKIQPAKLEDSAVYLCASSFGTGAADTQYFGPGTRLTVL.

This sequence joins TRBV10-3 and TRBJ1-2; no clear D. The germline V and J ends were trimmed by 0 bases and 0 bases, with 5 bases remaining between them. The V gene's germline CDR1 is ENHRY and CDR2 SYGVKD. The CDR3 is 14 residues long. Here the CDR3 DNA reads TGTGCCATCAGTGAGTCCTCGACTAACTATGGCTACACCTTC. The encoded protein is CAISESSTNYGYTF.

This clonotype was seen only a few times. This sequence joins TRBV14 and TRBJ1-4, with TRBD1 as a possible D gene (5 bases). V shed 4 bases and J shed 14 bases, with 26 bases lying between them. The CDR3 has 16 amino acids. Germline V lookup: CDR1 SGHDN, CDR2 FVKESK. The CDR3 region is CASSPTGLPTRRGLFF. CDR3 bases: TGTGCCAGCAGCCCCACGGGACTGCCGACGCGAAGAGGCCTGTTTTTT.

This clonotype appeared many times. The rearrangement uses TRBV18 and TRBJ2-7; unclear D gene. Trimming took 5 bases from V and 1 from J, leaving 9 bases between them. This CDR3 spans 13 amino acids. Germline CDR1 and CDR2: KGHSH and LQKENI. CDR3 nucleotide sequence: TGTGCCAGCTCATTTCCCATTTCCTACGAGCAGTACTTC. It yields the protein CASSFPISYEQYF. The entire variable domain, with the rest obtained from reference TRBV18 and TRBJ2-7, is as follows: NAGVMQNPRHLVRRRGQEARLRCSPMKGHSHVYWYRQLPEEGLKFMVYLQKENIIDESGMPKERFSAEFPKEGPSILRIQQVVRGDSAAYFCASSFPISYEQYFGPGTRLTVT.

This clonotype has a count of ten or more. This chain uses TRBV6-2 or TRBV6-3 with TRBJ1-2, with D uncertain. The CDR3 covers 14 residues. Germline CDR1 is MNHEY and CDR2 is SVGEGT. Trimming pared 7 bases from V and 2 bases from J, leaving 14 bases between. The CDR3 bases are TGTGCCAGCAACGAAGTCGGACCAAACTATGGCTACACCTTC. It is translated as CASNEVGPNYGYTF.

The sample holds a few counts of this clonotype. The rearrangement links TRBV15 to TRBJ1-5, with D unresolved. V was clipped by 0 bases and J by 0 bases, with 3 bases between them. Germline CDR1 LNHNV, CDR2 YYDKDF (reference sequence). The CDR3 contains 14 residues. CDR3 sequence: CATSRDGSNQPQHF. In DNA, the CDR3 is TGTGCCACCAGCAGAGATGGTAGCAATCAGCCCCAGCATTTT.

The chain has TRBV5-8 and TRBJ2-7; TRBD1 is a possible D gene (5 bases). V lost 0 bases to trimming and J lost 4 bases, with 14 bases between them. Germline CDR1 SGHTS, CDR2 YDEGEE. This CDR3 has 15 amino acids. CDR3 in amino acids: CASSLGAGLGYEQYF. The CDR3 region has the DNA TGTGCCAGCAGCTTGGGGGCAGGGTTGGGATACGAGCAGTACTTC.

In this sample, this clonotype turned up many times. The chain combines TRBV7-9 with TRBJ2-3, with D possibly being TRBD2 (6 bases). This CDR3 region has 14 residues. The germline V gene encodes CDR1 SEHNR and CDR2 FQNEAQ (reference sequence). The ends were cut back, 5 bases at V and 4 bases at J, with 13 bases in the middle. The CDR3 nucleotides are TGTGCCAGCAGCGGGAGGACTGTCCCAGATACGCAGTATTTT. Translating it yields CASSGRTVPDTQYF.

This clonotype came up a few times. The rearrangement uses TRBV18 and TRBJ2-3; D ambiguous. Germline V gene sequence: CDR1 KGHSH, CDR2 LQKENI. V lost 5 bases, J lost 5 bases, and 11 bases lay in between. The CDR3 has 13 amino acids. CDR3 nucleotide sequence: TGTGCCAGCTCAGTTTCCTTTAGAGATACGCAGTATTTT. Translating it yields CASSVSFRDTQYF.

This clonotype was seen repeatedly, ten times or more. The V call is TRBV20-1, the J call TRBJ1-5, with a tentative D call TRBD1 (5 bases). The V gene lost 2 bases and the J gene lost 7 bases, with 18 bases spanning the gap. Germline CDR1 and CDR2: DFQATT and SNEGSKA (reference sequence). CDR3 length equals 15 residues. The CDR3 nucleotides are TGCAGTGCTAGACAGTATGGGGGGAAGGGCCAGCCCCAGCATTTT. This sequence encodes CSARQYGGKGQPQHF.

This clonotype was detected many times. V usage is TRBV3-1 and J usage is TRBJ1-4; D gene uncertain. Germline values: CDR1 LGHDT, CDR2 YNNKEL (reference sequence). The CDR3 totals 12 residues. The germline V and J ends were trimmed by 4 bases and 8 bases, with 8 bases remaining between them. The CDR3 reads CASSPRGEKLFF. CDR3 sequence (DNA): TGTGCCAGCAGCCCCAGAGGAGAAAAACTGTTTTTT.